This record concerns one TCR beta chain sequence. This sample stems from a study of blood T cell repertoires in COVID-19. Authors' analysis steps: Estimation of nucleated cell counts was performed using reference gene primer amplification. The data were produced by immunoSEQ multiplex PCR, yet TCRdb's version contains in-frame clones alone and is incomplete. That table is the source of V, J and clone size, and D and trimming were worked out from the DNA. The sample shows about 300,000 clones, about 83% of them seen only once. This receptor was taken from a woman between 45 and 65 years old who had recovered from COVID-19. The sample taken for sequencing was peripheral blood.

CDR3 residues: CSARDFNEQFF. The CDR3 DNA reads as TGCAGTGCAAGGGACTTCAATGAGCAGTTCTTC. The chain joins TRBV20-1 to TRBJ2-1; D might be TRBD2 (6 bases). The CDR3 loop spans 11 amino acids. Deletions cut 6 bases from V and 6 bases from J, with 9 bases between. The germline CDR1 and CDR2 sequences are DFQATT and SNEGSKA (reference sequence).